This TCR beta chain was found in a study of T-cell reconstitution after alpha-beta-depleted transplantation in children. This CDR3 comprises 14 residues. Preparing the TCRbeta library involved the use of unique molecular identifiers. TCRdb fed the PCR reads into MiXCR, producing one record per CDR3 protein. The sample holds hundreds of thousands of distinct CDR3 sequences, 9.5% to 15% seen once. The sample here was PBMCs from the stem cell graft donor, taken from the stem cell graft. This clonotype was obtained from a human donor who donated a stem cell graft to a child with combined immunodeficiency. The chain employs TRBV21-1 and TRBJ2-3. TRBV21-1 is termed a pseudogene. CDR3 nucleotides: TGTGCCAGCAGCAAAGTTATAAGGGAAGATACGCAGTATTTT. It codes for CASSKVIREDTQYF.